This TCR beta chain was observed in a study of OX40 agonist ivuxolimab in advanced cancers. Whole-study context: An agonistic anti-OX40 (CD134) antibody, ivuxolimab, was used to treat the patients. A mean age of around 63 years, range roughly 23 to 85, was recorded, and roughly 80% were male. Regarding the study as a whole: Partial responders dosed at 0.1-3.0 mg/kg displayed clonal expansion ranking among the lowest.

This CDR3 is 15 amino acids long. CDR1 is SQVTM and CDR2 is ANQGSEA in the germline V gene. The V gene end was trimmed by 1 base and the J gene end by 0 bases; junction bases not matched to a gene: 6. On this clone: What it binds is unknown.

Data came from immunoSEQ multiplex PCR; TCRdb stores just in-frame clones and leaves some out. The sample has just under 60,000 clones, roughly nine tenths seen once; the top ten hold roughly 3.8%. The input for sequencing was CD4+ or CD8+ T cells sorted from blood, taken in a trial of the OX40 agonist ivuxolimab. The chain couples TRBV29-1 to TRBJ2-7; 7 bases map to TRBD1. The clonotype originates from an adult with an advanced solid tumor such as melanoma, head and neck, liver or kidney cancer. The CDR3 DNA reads TGCAGCGTTGAAGCCTCCAGGGGGTTCTCCTACGAGCAGTACTTC. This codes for CSVEASRGFSYEQYF.